The 24 T cell receptor beta chains given below trace back to one sample, sequenced in a study of OX40 agonist ivuxolimab in advanced cancers. Method: immunoSEQ multiplex PCR; TCRdb's copy keeps in-frame clones and lacks some. The sample consists of 60,000 to 75,000 clones, 65% to 85% of them appearing once. This material consisted of CD4+ or CD8+ T cells sorted from blood, taken in a trial of the OX40 agonist ivuxolimab. These receptors were collected from an adult with an advanced solid tumor such as melanoma, head and neck, liver or kidney cancer.

V and J are TRBV9 and TRBJ1-2, with unresolved D. The germline V and J ends were trimmed by 7 bases and 4 bases, with 8 bases remaining between them. This CDR3 has 11 amino acids. In germline, CDR1 is SGDLS, CDR2 YYNGEE. The CDR3 sequence: CASERSYGYTF. CDR3 sequence (DNA): TGTGCCAGCGAACGGAGCTATGGCTACACCTTC.

This chain uses TRBV19 with TRBJ2-3, with a possible D match to TRBD2 (6 bases). Trimming removed 3 bases at V and 4 bases at J, with 14 bases between. The CDR3 contains 15 residues. Germline lookup yields CDR1 LNHDA and CDR2 SQIVND (reference sequence). Here the CDR3 reads CASSIARGGSDTQYF. For the CDR3, the DNA is TGTGCCAGTAGTATTGCGCGGGGCGGATCAGATACGCAGTATTTT.

This chain links TRBV10-1 with TRBJ2-3, with 7 nucleotides matching TRBD1. Germline CDR1 is WNHNN and CDR2 is SYGVQD (reference sequence). The CDR3 is made up of 13 amino acids. The V and J ends lost 6 bases and 1 base, in that order; junction bases with no gene match: 1. CDR3 coding DNA: TGCGCCAGCAGAGGACAGGGCACAGATACGCAGTATTTT. Its translation: CASRGQGTDTQYF.

The gene calls are TRBV7-9 and TRBJ2-3, with D maybe TRBD1 (6 bases). The CDR3 is made up of 15 amino acids. CDR1 and CDR2 (germline): SEHNR, FQNEAQ (reference sequence). Trimming left V 0 bases short and J 9 bases short, with 16 bases between. CDR3 sequence reads: CASSLASRGDFTQYF. The DNA for the CDR3 is TGTGCCAGCAGCTTAGCGAGCAGGGGAGATTTCACGCAGTATTTT.

This clone was picked up a small number of times. V usage is TRBV30 and J usage is TRBJ1-5, with 9 positions matching TRBD1. The CDR3 runs to 15 residues. The trim removed 0 bases at V and 4 bases at J, leaving 4 bases unmatched. Germline values: CDR1 GTSNPN, CDR2 SVGIG (reference sequence). The CDR3 reads CAWSVGGTGNQPQHF. CDR3 DNA sequence: TGTGCCTGGAGTGTAGGGGGGACAGGGAATCAGCCCCAGCATTTT.

This chain connects TRBV20-1 to TRBJ2-2; D remains ambiguous. Germline CDR1 reads DFQATT; CDR2 reads SNEGSKA (reference sequence). V was shortened by 3 bases and J by 6 bases, with 5 bases between the two germline ends. The CDR3 loop spans 11 amino acids. CDR3 DNA: TGCAGTGCTAGTGGAGCCGGGGAGCTGTTTTTT. Its protein product is CSASGAGELFF.

J is TRBJ2-2 and V is TRBV28; TRBD1 aligns across 9 bases. Trimming removed 10 bases from V and 5 bases from J; junction bases left unmatched: 8. CDR3 size: 14 residues. Germline V gene lookup returns CDR1 MDHEN and CDR2 SYDVKM. The DNA of the CDR3 is TGTGCCACCTCTACAGGGGGCAGTACCGGGGAGCTGTTTTTT. It encodes CATSTGGSTGELFF.

V is TRBV27 and J is TRBJ2-1; D uncertain. In germline, CDR1 is MNHEY, CDR2 SMNVEV (reference sequence). V gave up 1 base and J gave up 9 bases, with 16 bases separating them. The CDR3 sequence is 15 residues long. CDR3 protein: CASSLWWASRSEQFF. CDR3 DNA: TGTGCCAGCAGTTTATGGTGGGCTAGTAGAAGTGAGCAGTTCTTC.

The chain's CDR3 is CAWKGEKAGGQYEQYF. The DNA of the CDR3 is TGTGCCTGGAAGGGTGAAAAAGCGGGGGGGCAATACGAGCAGTACTTC. The chain employs TRBV30 and TRBJ2-7; 10 positions match TRBD2. The length of the CDR3 is 16 residues. Per germline, CDR1 GTSNPN and CDR2 SVGIG (reference sequence). The junction had 13 bases not matched to a gene; V was cut back by 4 bases and J by 4 bases.

J is TRBJ1-5 and V is TRBV15; possibly TRBD1 for D (6 bases). This CDR3 contains 16 residues. V lost 3 bases and J 0 bases, leaving 12 bases between the germline ends. Germline V CDR1 and CDR2: LNHNV, YYDKDF (reference sequence). The chain's CDR3 is CATSRGDTDSNQPQHF. DNA of the CDR3: TGTGCCACCAGCAGGGGGGACACTGATAGCAATCAGCCCCAGCATTTT.

This clone has a single count. The J gene is TRBJ1-4, the V gene TRBV29-1, with D possibly TRBD1 on 5 matching bases. Germline lookup yields CDR1 SQVTM and CDR2 ANQGSEA. V lost 1 base and J lost 5, with 11 bases in between. The CDR3 sequence is 14 residues long. In DNA, the CDR3 is TGCAGCGTTGAAGGCCAGGGTGGAAATGAAAAACTGTTTTTT. This translates into CSVEGQGGNEKLFF. The variable domain in full, completed from reference TRBV29-1 and TRBJ1-4, reads SAVISQKPSRDICQRGTSLTIQCQVDSQVTMMFWYRQQPGQSLTLIATANQGSEATYESGFVIDKFPISRPNLTFSTLTVSNMSPEDSSIYLCSVEGQGGNEKLFFGSGTQLSVL.

The J gene is TRBJ1-3, the V gene TRBV30, with D possibly being TRBD1 (5 bases). Germline assignment: CDR1 GTSNPN and CDR2 SVGIG (reference sequence). CDR3 length: 13 residues. The V end lost 7 bases, the J end lost 3 bases, and 13 bases lay between the germline ends. In nucleotides, the CDR3 is TGTGCCTTGCCGGGGCCGTATGGAAACACCATATATTTT. Translated: CALPGPYGNTIYF.

The genes are TRBV7-2 and TRBJ2-5; D is possibly TRBD1 (6 bases). This CDR3 contains 15 residues. CDR1 and CDR2 (germline): SGHTA, FQGNSA. Trimming pared 4 bases from V and 1 base from J, leaving 13 bases between. CDR3 in amino acids: CASSSRHRVQETQYF. DNA for the CDR3: TGTGCCAGCAGCTCTCGCCACAGGGTCCAAGAGACCCAGTACTTC. Drawing the rest from reference TRBV7-2 and TRBJ2-5, the complete variable domain is GAGVSQSPSNKVTEKGKDVELRCDPISGHTALYWYRQSLGQGLEFLIYFQGNSAPDKSGLPSDRFSAERTGGSVSTLTIQRTQQEDSAVYLCASSSRHRVQETQYFGPGTRLLVL.

This rearrangement joins TRBV19 to TRBJ1-5; D is uncertain. V was cut by 7 bases and J by 2 bases, with 15 bases left in between. CDR1 and CDR2 from the germline V gene are LNHDA and SQIVND (reference sequence). CDR3 length: 15 residues. For the CDR3, the DNA is TGTGCCAGTAACACAAGGGCGCGGGGCAATCAGCCCCAGCATTTT. It specifies CASNTRARGNQPQHF.

This chain uses TRBV7-2 with TRBJ2-7; a weak D match, TRBD2 (6 bases). The germline V gene encodes CDR1 SGHTA and CDR2 FQGNSA. The CDR3 is 15 residues long. V lost 1 base and J lost 5, with 15 bases in between. The chain's CDR3 is CASSLEPTSFDEQYF. The DNA of the CDR3 is TGTGCCAGCAGCTTAGAGCCTACTAGCTTCGACGAGCAGTACTTC.

This rearrangement joins TRBV4-3 to TRBJ1-5; D remains unclear. The germline V gene encodes CDR1 LGHNA and CDR2 YSLEER. The CDR3 consists of 15 residues. Trimming stripped 1 base from V and 1 base from J, with 8 bases between. The chain's CDR3 is CASSQGLVSNQPQHF. For the CDR3, the DNA is TGCGCCAGCAGCCAAGGTCTCGTGAGCAATCAGCCCCAGCATTTT.

The chain's CDR3 is CASSVDPGGPYEQYF. The CDR3 DNA reads TGTGCCAGCAGCGTAGACCCCGGGGGACCCTACGAGCAGTACTTC. The V gene is TRBV9, the J gene TRBJ2-7; possible D gene TRBD2, 6 bases. CDR3 length equals 15 residues. Germline loops: CDR1 SGDLS, CDR2 YYNGEE. Trimming stripped 0 bases from V and 2 bases from J, with 12 bases between. The variable domain in full, completed from reference TRBV9 and TRBJ2-7, reads DSGVTQTPKHLITATGQRVTLRCSPRSGDLSVYWYQQSLDQGLQFLIQYYNGEERAKGNILERFSAQQFPDLHSELNLSSLELGDSALYFCASSVDPGGPYEQYFGPGTRLTVT.

The rearrangement uses TRBV19 and TRBJ2-1; 7 positions match TRBD2. The J segment lost 7 bases and the V segment lost 7 bases, leaving 13 bases of the junction unmatched. In germline, CDR1 is LNHDA, CDR2 SQIVND (reference sequence). The CDR3 spans 15 residues. The CDR3 DNA sequence: TGTGCCAGTACCTCCGGGACTACCCTTCTTAATGAGCAGTTCTTC. This codes for CASTSGTTLLNEQFF.

This clone was seen more than once but under ten times. V is TRBV7-2 and J is TRBJ1-2; D gene unclear. The CDR3 spans 13 residues. V lost 1 base and J lost 7, with 10 bases in between. Germline CDR1 and CDR2: SGHTA and FQGNSA. The CDR3: CASSLGGPVGYTF. CDR3 in DNA: TGTGCCAGCAGCTTAGGAGGGCCGGTTGGCTACACCTTC. The full variable domain, rest sourced from reference TRBV7-2 and TRBJ1-2, is GAGVSQSPSNKVTEKGKDVELRCDPISGHTALYWYRQSLGQGLEFLIYFQGNSAPDKSGLPSDRFSAERTGGSVSTLTIQRTQQEDSAVYLCASSLGGPVGYTFGSGTRLTVV.

The chain couples TRBV5-6 to TRBJ2-7; the match to TRBD2 covers 7 bases. This CDR3 has 13 amino acids. CDR1 and CDR2 (germline): SGHDT, YYEEEE. V shed 4 bases and J 3 bases; nucleotides not matched to a gene: 4. The CDR3 DNA reads as TGTGCCAGCAGCCCGGGAGGTGGCTACGAGCAGTACTTC. Translated: CASSPGGGYEQYF.

V and J are TRBV25-1 and TRBJ1-5; 7 positions match TRBD1. V was pared by 3 bases and J by 5 bases, with 4 bases of the junction left unmatched. From germline, CDR1 is MGHDK and CDR2 SYGVNS. The CDR3 length is 14 residues. The CDR3 DNA reads as TGTGCCAGCAGTGAGACCCAGGGGGATCAGCCCCAGCATTTT. It codes for CASSETQGDQPQHF.

This sequence joins TRBV15 and TRBJ1-6, with 9 nucleotides matching TRBD1. The germline gives CDR1 LNHNV, CDR2 YYDKDF (reference sequence). V trimming: 5 bases; J trimming: 9 bases; junction bases outside the gene matches: 14. The CDR3 is 17 amino acids. CDR3 amino acids: CATSGRRPGQGASPLHF. In DNA, the CDR3 is TGTGCCACCAGCGGCCGCAGGCCGGGACAGGGTGCTTCACCCCTCCACTTT.

The chain employs TRBV28 and TRBJ1-4; D possibly corresponds to TRBD1 (5 bases). CDR3 length: 15 residues. The ends were cut back, 5 bases at V and 0 bases at J, with 10 bases in the middle. Germline V lookup: CDR1 MDHEN, CDR2 SYDVKM. CDR3 bases: TGTGCCAGCAGTCCCCCGGGGGCAACTAATGAAAAACTGTTTTTT. Amino acids: CASSPPGATNEKLFF.

The chain is built from TRBV7-9 and TRBJ1-5; 7 bases agree with TRBD1. V shed 4 bases and J 5 bases; nucleotides not matched to a gene: 5. The germline CDR1 and CDR2 sequences are SEHNR and FQNEAQ (reference sequence). The CDR3 has 14 amino acids. CDR3 nucleotide sequence: TGTGCCAGCAGCTCGACAGGGCTCCATCAGCCCCAGCATTTT. Protein product: CASSSTGLHQPQHF.